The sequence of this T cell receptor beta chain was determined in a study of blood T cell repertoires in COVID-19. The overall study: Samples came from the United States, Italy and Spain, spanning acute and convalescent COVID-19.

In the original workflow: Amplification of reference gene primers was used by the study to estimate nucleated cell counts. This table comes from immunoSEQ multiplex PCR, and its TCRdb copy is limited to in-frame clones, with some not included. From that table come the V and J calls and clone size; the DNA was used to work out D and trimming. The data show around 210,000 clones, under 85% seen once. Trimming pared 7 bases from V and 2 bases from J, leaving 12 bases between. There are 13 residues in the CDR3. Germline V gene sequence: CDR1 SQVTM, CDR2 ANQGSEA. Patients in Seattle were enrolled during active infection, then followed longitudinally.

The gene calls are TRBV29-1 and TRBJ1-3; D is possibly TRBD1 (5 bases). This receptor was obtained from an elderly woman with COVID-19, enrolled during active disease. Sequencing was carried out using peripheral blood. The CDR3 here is CSARGPAGNTIYF. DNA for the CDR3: TGCAGCGCGAGGGGCCCGGCTGGAAACACCATATATTTT. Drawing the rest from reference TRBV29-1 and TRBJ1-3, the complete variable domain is SAVISQKPSRDICQRGTSLTIQCQVDSQVTMMFWYRQQPGQSLTLIATANQGSEATYESGFVIDKFPISRPNLTFSTLTVSNMSPEDSSIYLCSARGPAGNTIYFGEGSWLTVV.